This T cell receptor beta chain was sequenced in a study of blood T cell repertoires in COVID-19. Study-wide context: COVID-19 samples collected from the United States, Italy and Spain covered acute and convalescent phases.

The CDR3 loop spans 17 amino acids. The germline V gene encodes CDR1 SGHAT and CDR2 FQNNGV. Losses at the gene ends were 0 bases for V and 3 bases for J; bases not matched to a gene: 8. Authors' processing steps: Nucleated cell number was recorded as an estimate derived from reference gene primer amplification. Profiled with immunoSEQ multiplex PCR; TCRdb holds only in-frame clones, not every one. V and J calls plus clone size are reproduced from that table; the DNA served to infer D and trimming. The repertoire includes hundreds of thousands of clones, 70% to 90% of them detected once, and over 6% sits in the top ten.

This TCR was sampled from a woman aged 25 to 39 who had recovered from COVID-19. The specimen sequenced was peripheral blood. The chain carries TRBV11-2 and TRBJ2-1, with 7 bases lining up with TRBD2. The DNA of the CDR3 is TGTGCCAGCAGCTTAGAGCCGGGGGGTGGTTTCTACAATGAGCAGTTCTTC. Amino acids: CASSLEPGGGFYNEQFF.